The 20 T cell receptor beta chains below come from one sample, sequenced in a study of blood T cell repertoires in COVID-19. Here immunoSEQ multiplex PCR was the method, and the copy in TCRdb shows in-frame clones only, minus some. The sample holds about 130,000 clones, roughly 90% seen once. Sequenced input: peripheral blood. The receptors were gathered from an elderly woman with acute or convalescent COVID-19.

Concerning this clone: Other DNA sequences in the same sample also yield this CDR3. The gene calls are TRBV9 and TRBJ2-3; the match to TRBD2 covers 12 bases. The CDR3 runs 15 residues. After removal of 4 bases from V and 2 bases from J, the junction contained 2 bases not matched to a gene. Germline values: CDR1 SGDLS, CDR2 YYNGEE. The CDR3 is CASSTSGRSTDTQYF. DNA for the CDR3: TGTGCCAGCAGCACTAGCGGGAGGTCCACAGATACGCAGTATTTT.

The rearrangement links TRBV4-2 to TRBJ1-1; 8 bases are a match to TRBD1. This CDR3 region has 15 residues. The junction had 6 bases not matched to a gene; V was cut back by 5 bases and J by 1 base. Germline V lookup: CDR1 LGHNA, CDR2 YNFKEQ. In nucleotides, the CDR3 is TGTGCCAGCAGCATGTCAGGGGGCACGAACACTGAAGCTTTCTTT. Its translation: CASSMSGGTNTEAFF.

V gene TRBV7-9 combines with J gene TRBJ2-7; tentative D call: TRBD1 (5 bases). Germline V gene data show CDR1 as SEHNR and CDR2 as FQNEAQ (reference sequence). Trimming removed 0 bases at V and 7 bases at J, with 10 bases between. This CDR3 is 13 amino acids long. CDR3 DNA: TGTGCCAGCAGCTTAGCGGCTCAGGGAGAGCAGTACTTC. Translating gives CASSLAAQGEQYF.

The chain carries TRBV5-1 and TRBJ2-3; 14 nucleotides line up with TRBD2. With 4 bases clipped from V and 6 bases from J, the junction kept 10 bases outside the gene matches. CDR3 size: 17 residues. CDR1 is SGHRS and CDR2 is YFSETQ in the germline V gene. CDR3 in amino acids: CASSLGLAGGVTDTQYF. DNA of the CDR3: TGCGCCAGCAGCCTAGGACTAGCGGGGGGCGTCACGGATACGCAGTATTTT.

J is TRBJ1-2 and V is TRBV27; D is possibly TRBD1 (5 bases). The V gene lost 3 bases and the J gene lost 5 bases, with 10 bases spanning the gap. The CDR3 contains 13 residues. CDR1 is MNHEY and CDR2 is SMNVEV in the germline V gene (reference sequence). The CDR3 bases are TGTGCCAGCAGTTTTAAGGCAGGGTATGGCTACACCTTC. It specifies CASSFKAGYGYTF.

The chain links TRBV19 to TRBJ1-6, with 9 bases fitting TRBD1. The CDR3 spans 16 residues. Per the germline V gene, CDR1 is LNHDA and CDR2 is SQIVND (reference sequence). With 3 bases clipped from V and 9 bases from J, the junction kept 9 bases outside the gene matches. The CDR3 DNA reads TGTGCCAGTAGTATGGAAGGACAGGGGAGTGTTTCACCCCTCCACTTT. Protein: CASSMEGQGSVSPLHF. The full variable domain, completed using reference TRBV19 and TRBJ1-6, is DGGITQSPKYLFRKEGQNVTLSCEQNLNHDAMYWYRQDPGQGLRLIYYSQIVNDFQKGDIAEGYSVSREKKESFPLTVTSAQKNPTAFYLCASSMEGQGSVSPLHFGNGTRLTVT.

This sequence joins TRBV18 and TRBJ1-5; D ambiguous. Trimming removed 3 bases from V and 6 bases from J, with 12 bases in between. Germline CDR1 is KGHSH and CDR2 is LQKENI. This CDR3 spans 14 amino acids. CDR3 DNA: TGTGCCAGCTCACCCGGGGTGGGCTTTCAGCCCCAGCATTTT. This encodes CASSPGVGFQPQHF.

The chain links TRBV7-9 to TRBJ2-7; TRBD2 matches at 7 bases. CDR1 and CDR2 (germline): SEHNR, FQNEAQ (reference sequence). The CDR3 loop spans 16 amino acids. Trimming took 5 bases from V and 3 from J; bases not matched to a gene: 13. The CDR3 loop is CASSGDPGGTDYEQYF. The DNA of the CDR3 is TGTGCCAGCAGCGGTGACCCCGGGGGGACCGACTACGAGCAGTACTTC. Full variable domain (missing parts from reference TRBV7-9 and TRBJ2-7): DTGVSQNPRHKITKRGQNVTFRCDPISEHNRLYWYRQTLGQGPEFLTYFQNEAQLEKSRLLSDRFSAERPKGSFSTLEIQRTEQGDSAMYLCASSGDPGGTDYEQYFGPGTRLTVT.

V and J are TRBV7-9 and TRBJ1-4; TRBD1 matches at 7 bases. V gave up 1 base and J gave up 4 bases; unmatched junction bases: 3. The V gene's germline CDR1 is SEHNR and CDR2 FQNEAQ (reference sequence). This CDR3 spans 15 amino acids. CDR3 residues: CASSLGRDSNEKLFF. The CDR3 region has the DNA TGTGCCAGCAGCTTAGGCCGGGACAGTAATGAAAAACTGTTTTTT.

This CDR3 reads CASSFGTGGGKLFF. CDR3 DNA sequence: TGTGCCAGCAGCTTCGGGACAGGGGGCGGAAAACTGTTTTTT. The V and J genes are TRBV5-5 and TRBJ1-4; 12 bases map to TRBD1. Germline CDR1 and CDR2: SGHKS and YYEKEE (reference sequence). The CDR3 contains 14 residues. With V trimmed by 2 bases and J by 10 bases, 3 bases remained unmatched.

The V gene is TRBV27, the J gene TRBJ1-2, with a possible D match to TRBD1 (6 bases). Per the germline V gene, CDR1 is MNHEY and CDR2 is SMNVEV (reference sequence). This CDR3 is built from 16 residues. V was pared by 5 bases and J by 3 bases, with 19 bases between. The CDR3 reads CASSQTMTGPYYGYTF. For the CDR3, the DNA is TGTGCCAGCAGTCAAACCATGACAGGACCCTACTATGGCTACACCTTC.

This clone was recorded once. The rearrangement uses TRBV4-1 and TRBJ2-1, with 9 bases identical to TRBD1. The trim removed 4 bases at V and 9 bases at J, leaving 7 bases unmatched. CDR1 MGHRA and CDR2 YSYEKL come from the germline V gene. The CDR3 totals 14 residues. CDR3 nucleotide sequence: TGCGCCAGCAGCCTGGGACAGGACAGGGGTGAGCAGTTCTTC. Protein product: CASSLGQDRGEQFF.

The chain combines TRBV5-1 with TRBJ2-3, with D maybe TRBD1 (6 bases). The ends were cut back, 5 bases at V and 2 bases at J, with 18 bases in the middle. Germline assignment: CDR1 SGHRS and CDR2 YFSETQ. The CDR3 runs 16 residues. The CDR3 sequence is CASRSDRLYITDTQYF. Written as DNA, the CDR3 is TGCGCCAGCAGGAGTGACAGGCTATACATCACAGATACGCAGTATTTT.

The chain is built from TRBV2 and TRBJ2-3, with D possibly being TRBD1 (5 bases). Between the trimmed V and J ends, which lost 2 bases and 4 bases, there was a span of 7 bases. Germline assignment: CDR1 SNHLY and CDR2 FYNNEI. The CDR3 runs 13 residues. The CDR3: CASSEQGADTQYF. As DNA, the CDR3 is TGTGCCAGCAGTGAACAGGGTGCAGATACGCAGTATTTT.

The CDR3, as DNA: TGCGCCAGCAGCTTCGGGGGTAACGCTGAAGCTTTCTTT. It yields the protein CASSFGGNAEAFF. The chain uses TRBV5-1 and TRBJ1-1, with a weak D call TRBD1 (5 bases). Per germline, CDR1 SGHRS and CDR2 YFSETQ. The CDR3 is 13 residues long. V gave up 2 bases and J gave up 6 bases, with 11 bases separating them.

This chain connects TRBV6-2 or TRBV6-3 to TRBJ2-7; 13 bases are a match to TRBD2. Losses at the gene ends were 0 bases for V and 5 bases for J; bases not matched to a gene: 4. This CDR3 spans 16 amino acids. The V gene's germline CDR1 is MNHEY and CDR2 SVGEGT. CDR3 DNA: TGTGCCAGCAGTTACTCTTCGGGACTAGCGGGGAACGAGCAGTACTTC. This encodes CASSYSSGLAGNEQYF.

The CDR3 DNA reads as TGTGCCAGCAGTACCGGGGCTAGCGGCTACGAGCAGTACTTC. Its protein is CASSTGASGYEQYF. J is TRBJ2-7 and V is TRBV7-8; 7 nucleotides align to TRBD2. Germline V gives CDR1 SGHVS, CDR2 FQNEAQ. The trim removed 6 bases at V and 3 bases at J, leaving 8 bases unmatched. This CDR3 spans 14 amino acids.

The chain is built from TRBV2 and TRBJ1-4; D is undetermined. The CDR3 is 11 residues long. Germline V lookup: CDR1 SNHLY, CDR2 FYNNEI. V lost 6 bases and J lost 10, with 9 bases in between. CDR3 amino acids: CASRVEVKLFF. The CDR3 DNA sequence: TGTGCCAGCAGAGTTGAGGTAAAACTGTTTTTT.

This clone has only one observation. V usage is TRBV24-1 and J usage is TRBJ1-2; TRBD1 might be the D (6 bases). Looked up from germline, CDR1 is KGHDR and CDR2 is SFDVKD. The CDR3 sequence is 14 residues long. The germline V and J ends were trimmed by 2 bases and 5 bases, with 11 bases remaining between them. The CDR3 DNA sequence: TGTGCCACCAGTGATTGGGGGCGCGGGTATGGCTACACCTTC. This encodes CATSDWGRGYGYTF.

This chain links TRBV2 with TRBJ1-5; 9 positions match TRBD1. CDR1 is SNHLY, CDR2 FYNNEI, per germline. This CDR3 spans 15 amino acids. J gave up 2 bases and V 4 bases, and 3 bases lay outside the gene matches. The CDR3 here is CASSGDRARNQPQHF. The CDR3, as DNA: TGTGCCAGCAGTGGGGACAGGGCTCGCAATCAGCCCCAGCATTTT.